This T cell receptor beta chain was found in a study of blood T cell repertoires in COVID-19. Across the whole study: PBMCs, B-cell-depleted T cells, or T cells were the source of the cDNA or gDNA that made up the material.

The assay was immunoSEQ multiplex PCR, and TCRdb's table has in-frame clones only and misses some. This sample has 83,000 or so clones, with roughly 79% found just once. Germline V lookup: CDR1 SNHLY, CDR2 FYNNEI. The CDR3 has 15 amino acids. V lost 0 bases, J lost 8 bases, and 6 bases stayed unmatched. The source of this sequence is an elderly woman with acute or convalescent COVID-19. The source material was peripheral blood. The V gene is TRBV2, the J gene TRBJ1-4; 7 bases are shared with TRBD1. CDR3 sequence reads: CASSEAPGGGEKLFF. CDR3 sequence (DNA): TGTGCCAGCAGTGAAGCGCCAGGGGGAGGAGAAAAACTGTTTTTT.